This T cell receptor beta chain comes out of a study of blood T cell repertoires in COVID-19. On the study more broadly: Collection of acute and convalescent COVID-19 samples took place in the United States, Italy and Spain.

The germline V gene has CDR1 KGHSH and CDR2 LQKENI. Trimming took 4 bases from V and 6 from J; bases not matched to a gene: 1. CDR3 length: 15 amino acids. Repertoires were generated with immunoSEQ multiplex PCR, while TCRdb's copy carries only in-frame clones and drops some. The profile shows roughly 240,000 clones, about 88% of them singletons. The sample taken for sequencing was peripheral blood. The chain combines TRBV18 with TRBJ2-1, with 15 bases aligning to TRBD2. The sequence was obtained from a man aged 18 to 29 with active or convalescent COVID-19. This chain's CDR3 is CASSQGLAGGNEQFF. The CDR3 DNA is TGTGCCAGCTCACAGGGACTAGCGGGGGGCAATGAGCAGTTCTTC.